Detailed here is one T cell receptor beta chain. The target antigen is unknown. The sample is drawn from a study of shared clonotypes between healthy human individuals. Using immunoSEQ multiplex PCR, the repertoire was profiled, and TCRdb retains in-frame clones only, with some absent. The repertoire consists of under 2.5 million clones, with 85% to 95% occurring once and the leading ten covering around 0.38%. The study, taken as a whole, reports: Estimated clonotype richness was generally higher in naive than memory subsets.

CD45RA-negative memory and CD45RA+ naive subsets were split from the CD4+ cells. The sequence was obtained from a man aged 18 to 29 in good health. Some clones in this sample may be carry-over from other donors' samples. The source material was naive CD4+ T cells from PBMCs. Noted subset: CD45RA+ positively selected.

The CDR3 DNA sequence: TGTGCCAGCAGCTTAAATAGGGCGGGTTTAGATACGCAGTATTTT. It is translated as CASSLNRAGLDTQYF. The chain has TRBV7-2 and TRBJ2-3; tentatively, D is TRBD2 (5 bases). CDR3 length equals 15 residues. Germline V CDR1 and CDR2: SGHTA, FQGNSA. Trimming cost V 2 bases and J 5 bases, with 14 bases left between them.